This TCR beta chain originates from a study of cytomegalovirus exposure and HLA in healthy donors. Germline CDR1 and CDR2: SGHRS and YFSETQ. This CDR3 comprises 15 residues. V was trimmed by 0 bases and J by 1 base, leaving 10 bases between them. The repertoire was sequenced with immunoSEQ multiplex PCR; TCRdb's copy has only in-frame clones and lacks some. The data contain about 82,000 clones, 95% of them seen just once; the ten biggest clones take up 0.69%. The rearrangement links TRBV5-1 to TRBJ1-2; tentative D call: TRBD1 (6 bases). This TCR came from a woman aged 18-35 years in good health and CMV-seronegative. The sample comprised PBMCs. The CDR3 reads CASSLGGGDNYGYTF. As DNA, the CDR3 is TGCGCCAGCAGCTTGGGAGGGGGAGATAACTATGGCTACACCTTC.